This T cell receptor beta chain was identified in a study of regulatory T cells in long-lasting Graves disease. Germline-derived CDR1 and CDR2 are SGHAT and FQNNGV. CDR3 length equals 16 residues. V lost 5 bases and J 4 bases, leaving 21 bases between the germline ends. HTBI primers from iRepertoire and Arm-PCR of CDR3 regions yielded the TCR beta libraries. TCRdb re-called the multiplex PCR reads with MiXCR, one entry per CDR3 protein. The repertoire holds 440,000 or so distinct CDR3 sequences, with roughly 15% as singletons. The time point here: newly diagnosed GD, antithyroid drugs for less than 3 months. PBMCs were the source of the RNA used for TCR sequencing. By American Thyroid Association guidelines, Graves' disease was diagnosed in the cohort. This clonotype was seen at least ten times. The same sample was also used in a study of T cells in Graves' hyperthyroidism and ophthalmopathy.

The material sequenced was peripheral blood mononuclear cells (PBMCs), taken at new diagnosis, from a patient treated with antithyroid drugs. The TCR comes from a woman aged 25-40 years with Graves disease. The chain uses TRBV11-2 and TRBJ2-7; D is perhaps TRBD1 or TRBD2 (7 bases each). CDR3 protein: CASSRPGGGGDYEQYF. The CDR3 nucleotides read TGTGCCAGCAGCCGTCCCGGGGGAGGGGGCGATTACGAGCAGTACTTC.